The 14 T cell receptor beta chains reported below all come from one sample, sequenced in a study of Graves' ophthalmopathy and Graves' hyperthyroidism listed by TCRdb under 2018. These reads were obtained on an Illumina HiSeq 2000. TCR beta CDR3 regions were amplified from RNA transcripts for repertoire sequencing. The first round was an RT-PCR using HTBI primers with the Qiagen OneStep RT-PCR kit, and this first round was followed by a second-round multiplex PCR, then size selection and purification. The public reads were reprocessed in TCRdb via fastp at Q25 and MiXCR, keeping in-frame beta chains. Identical CDR3 proteins give one entry, which carries the most common genes and DNA. The sample table holds just over 600,000 distinct CDR3 sequences, of which around a fifth were seen once. In total, the top ten clones hold approximately 7% of the sample. The source material was peripheral blood. The receptors shown here come from a woman under 30 with stable Graves' hyperthyroidism. Some clones in this sample may be carry-over from other donors' samples. Donor details come from another sample of the same person, matched by shared clones.

V usage is TRBV6-1 and J usage is TRBJ2-7; tentatively, D is TRBD1 (6 bases). The CDR3 covers 15 residues. CDR1 is MNHNS and CDR2 is SASEGT in the germline V gene. V gave up 3 bases and J gave up 1 base, with 13 bases separating them. The CDR3 DNA is TGTGCCAGCAGTGACCCGGGGACACTTTCCTACGAGCAGTACTTC. Its protein is CASSDPGTLSYEQYF.

This rearrangement joins TRBV19 to TRBJ1-1; TRBD1 is a possible D gene (5 bases). Trimming cost V 8 bases and J 4 bases, with 14 bases left between them. This CDR3 is built from 13 residues. The V gene's germline CDR1 is LNHDA and CDR2 SQIVND (reference sequence). For the CDR3, the DNA is TGTGCCAGTGTACAAAAGAGGGGCACTGAAGCTTTCTTT. Its protein product is CASVQKRGTEAFF.

The rearrangement joins TRBV28 to TRBJ2-5; D gene ambiguous. The CDR3 runs 12 residues. Germline CDR1 and CDR2: MDHEN and SYDVKM. V was clipped by 7 bases and J by 5 bases, with 11 bases between them. In DNA form, the CDR3 reads TGTGCCAGCAAGTCCGTCCGGGAGACCCAGTACTTC. It codes for CASKSVRETQYF.

V is TRBV11-1 and J is TRBJ2-2; 9 bases line up with TRBD1. Per germline, CDR1 SGHAT and CDR2 FQDESV (reference sequence). This CDR3 comprises 16 residues. J gave up 7 bases and V 5 bases, and 11 bases lay outside the gene matches. CDR3 protein: CASSRYGQGISGELFF. CDR3 bases: TGTGCCAGCAGCCGATACGGACAGGGGATTAGCGGGGAGCTGTTTTTT. Filled out from reference TRBV11-1 and TRBJ2-2, the complete variable domain reads EAEVAQSPRYKITEKSQAVAFWCDPISGHATLYWYRQILGQGPELLVQFQDESVVDDSQLPKDRFSAERLKGVDSTLKIQPAELGDSAMYLCASSRYGQGISGELFFGEGSRLTVL.

At least ten counts were recorded for this clonotype. At one end the junction does not follow the germline gene, possibly because of a read error. The V call is TRBV7-7, the J call TRBJ2-2; TRBD2 agrees at 8 bases. The CDR3 sequence is 15 residues long. The germline gives CDR1 SSHAT, CDR2 FNYEAQ (reference sequence). The CDR3 here is CASSPRGGFTGELFF. CDR3 bases: TGTGCTAGCAGCCCCCGGGGGGGATTCACCGGGGAGCTGTTTTTT.

In nucleotides, the CDR3 is TGTGCCAGCAGTTCCGGGGATGGGCCGTTAGGAAACACCATATATTTT. Its protein is CASSSGDGPLGNTIYF. The chain links TRBV12-3 or TRBV12-4 to TRBJ1-3; D ambiguous. The germline V and J ends were trimmed by 4 bases and 4 bases, with 17 bases remaining between them. The CDR3 runs 16 residues.

This clonotype was seen ten or more times. This CDR3 is CASKRTGNYGYTF. In nucleotides, the CDR3 is TGTGCCAGCAAAAGGACAGGGAACTATGGCTACACCTTC. This chain connects TRBV2 to TRBJ1-2, with 8 nucleotides matching TRBD1. The CDR3 consists of 13 residues. The V segment lost 7 bases and the J segment 2 bases; nucleotides outside the gene matches: 3. Germline-derived CDR1 and CDR2 are SNHLY and FYNNEI.

The V and J genes are TRBV11-2 and TRBJ1-2; D ambiguous. Trimming took off 8 bases at V and 7 bases at J, with 5 bases between the two ends. This CDR3 is 9 amino acids long. Germline V gives CDR1 SGHAT, CDR2 FQNNGV. CDR3 coding DNA: TGTGCCAGCCCCCCTGGCTACACCTTC. Its translation: CASPPGYTF.

There are many counts of this clonotype. A read error may account for a junction end that differs from germline. CDR3: CASSYPGDGNIKYF. DNA of the CDR3: TGTGCCAGCAGTTACCCGGGAGACGGAAACATTAAGTACTTC. V is TRBV6-2 or TRBV6-3 and J is TRBJ2-4; D may be TRBD2 (6 bases). The CDR3 contains 14 residues. The V gene's germline CDR1 is MNHEY and CDR2 SVGEGT.

This clonotype was counted ten times or more. This chain joins TRBV30 and TRBJ2-7; TRBD2 might be the D (6 bases). Germline-derived CDR1 and CDR2 are GTSNPN and SVGIG (reference sequence). The V and J ends lost 0 bases and 4 bases respectively, with 10 bases between them. The CDR3 loop spans 13 amino acids. The CDR3 sequence: CAWSVLGGYEQYF. CDR3 DNA sequence: TGTGCCTGGAGTGTATTGGGGGGTTACGAGCAGTACTTC.

The sample holds a few counts of this clonotype. This chain links TRBV20-1 with TRBJ2-5, with 8 bases matching TRBD1. V was pared by 3 bases and J by 5 bases, with 14 bases of the junction left unmatched. The CDR3 covers 16 residues. In germline, CDR1 is DFQATT, CDR2 SNEGSKA (reference sequence). The DNA for the CDR3 is TGCAGTGCTAGTGGAAGGCAGGGGGCATTTCGGGAGACCCAGTACTTC. Encoded protein: CSASGRQGAFRETQYF.

The chain carries TRBV6-1 and TRBJ1-2; no definite D call. In germline, CDR1 is MNHNS, CDR2 SASEGT. This CDR3 has 13 amino acids. V dropped 5 bases and J dropped 8 bases, with 15 bases sitting between them. The CDR3 DNA reads as TGTGCCAGCAGTCCCGGGAGTTGGAAAGGCTACACCTTC. The encoded protein is CASSPGSWKGYTF.

At least ten counts were recorded for this clonotype. V gene TRBV12-3 or TRBV12-4 combines with J gene TRBJ2-7; 10 nucleotides match TRBD1. The V and J ends lost 7 bases and 5 bases, in that order; junction bases with no gene match: 11. The CDR3 consists of 15 residues. The CDR3 loop reads CASTPSGTGVHEQYF. CDR3 in DNA: TGTGCCAGCACCCCCTCCGGGACAGGGGTGCACGAGCAGTACTTC.

This clonotype has at least ten counts. The chain combines TRBV28 with TRBJ2-5, with TRBD1 identical over 7 bases. V dropped 4 bases and J dropped 7; count of bases not matched to a gene: 12. The CDR3 covers 15 residues. Germline-derived CDR1 and CDR2 are MDHEN and SYDVKM. CDR3 in amino acids: CASSSGATGLATQYF. The CDR3 bases are TGTGCCAGCAGTTCCGGAGCGACAGGGTTGGCGACCCAGTACTTC.